This TCR beta chain was identified in a study of molecular identifiers for immune sequencing clone quantification. TCRdb re-called the PCR reads with MiXCR, one entry per CDR3 protein. The sample has tens of thousands of distinct CDR3 sequences; 15% to 20% are singletons. When naive CD8 T cells were sorted, they were gated as CD8+CD4-CCR7+CD45RA+. Germline CDR1 reads LNHDA; CDR2 reads SQIVND (reference sequence). This CDR3 spans 15 amino acids. V was pared by 9 bases and J by 4 bases, with 12 bases of the junction left unmatched. This clonotype was counted at least ten times. Material for sequencing was naive CD8+ T cells from blood, with Jurkat cell RNA spiked in. Subset denoted: FACS-sorted CD8+CD4-CCR7+CD45RA+ naive T cells. The TCR sequence derives from a human donor in good health. Some libraries in this study had Jurkat cell RNA spiked in. The chain employs TRBV19 and TRBJ2-3, with TRBD2 matching 8 bases. The CDR3 DNA follows: TGTGCCAGCACCCCCGGGACTAGAGGCTCAGATACGCAGTATTTT. Amino acids: CASTPGTRGSDTQYF.